A selection of T cell receptor beta chains follows, all from one sample in a study of beta chain features in type 1 diabetes. Measured with immunoSEQ multiplex PCR; TCRdb has only the in-frame clones, and not every one. The profile covers approximately 340,000 clones, with more than 12% appearing a single time and approximately 0.02% taken by the ten largest. Material: naive CD4+ T cells from blood. All receptors derive from a woman between 18 and 29 years old in good health. Each CDR3 is given with its conserved first and last residue. D genes are given only for firm matches. A row's size may be missing; if present it is once, few, many or a size class.

CDR3 protein	CDR3 DNA	clone size	V gene	J gene	D gene
CASSSGGYEQYF	TGTGCCAGTAGTTCAGGAGGCTACGAGCAGTACTTC	few	TRBV19	TRBJ2-7	-
CSVDRGSNQPQHF	TGCAGCGTTGATCGGGGTAGCAATCAGCCCCAGCATTTT	-	TRBV29-1	TRBJ1-5	-
CASSGKGVPYNEQFF	TGTGCCAGCAGCGGGAAGGGAGTGCCCTACAATGAGCAGTTCTTC	-	TRBV11-2	TRBJ2-1	-
CASSNTALNTEAFF	TGTGCCAGCAGCAATACAGCATTGAACACTGAAGCTTTCTTT	-	TRBV14	TRBJ1-1	-
CASSLGQGAFHEQFF	TGTGCCAGCAGCTTAGGACAGGGGGCGTTCCATGAGCAGTTCTTC	few	TRBV7-2	TRBJ2-1	TRBD1
CASSPIEETQYF	TGTGCCAGCTCACCAATAGAAGAGACCCAGTACTTC	-	TRBV18	TRBJ2-5	-
CSVRARGGADYGYTF	TGCAGCGTGAGGGCGCGTGGGGGCGCAGACTATGGCTACACCTTC	-	TRBV29-1	TRBJ1-2	-
CASSLGQGTDTQYF	TGTGCCAGCTCACTCGGACAGGGCACAGATACGCAGTATTTT	few	TRBV18	TRBJ2-3	TRBD1
CSANRNTEAFF	TGCAGTGCTAACAGGAACACTGAAGCTTTCTTT	few	TRBV20-1	TRBJ1-1	-
CASSQTGIYEQYF	TGCGCCAGCAGCCAGACAGGTATCTACGAGCAGTACTTC	-	TRBV4-1	TRBJ2-7	-
CASRTVQETQYF	TGTGCCAGCAGGACAGTTCAAGAGACCCAGTACTTC	-	TRBV2	TRBJ2-5	-
CASSQETAGNTIYF	TGTGCCAGCAGCCAAGAAACAGCTGGAAACACCATATATTTT	-	TRBV14	TRBJ1-3	-
CASSSLAGSSYNEQFF	TGCGCCAGCAGCTCGCTAGCGGGTAGCTCCTACAATGAGCAGTTCTTC	few	TRBV5-1	TRBJ2-1	TRBD2
CASRSRDRPNEQFF	TGTGCCAGCAGGTCCCGGGACAGACCCAATGAGCAGTTCTTC	-	TRBV2	TRBJ2-1	TRBD1
CASSVRLAGDPGELFF	TGCGCCAGCAGTGTCCGACTAGCGGGAGATCCCGGGGAGCTGTTTTTT	-	TRBV10-2	TRBJ2-2	TRBD2
CASSQLRNTEAFF	TGCGCCAGCAGTCAATTGCGGAACACTGAAGCTTTCTTT	-	TRBV23-1	TRBJ1-1	-
CASRSQGGNYGYTF	TGTGCCAGCAGATCGCAGGGTGGGAACTATGGCTACACCTTC	-	TRBV28	TRBJ1-2	-
CASRQQGSLVDEQFF	TGTGCCAGCAGGCAACAGGGGAGTCTTGTGGATGAGCAGTTCTTC	few	TRBV28	TRBJ2-1	TRBD1
CASSLAESSYNEQFF	TGTGCCAGCAGCTTAGCGGAAAGCTCCTACAATGAGCAGTTCTTC	few	TRBV5-4	TRBJ2-1	-